Shown below are 5 T cell receptor beta chains from a single sample sequenced in a study of CD8+ T cells in alopecia areata (dated by TCRdb to between 2017 and 2018). The method behind the library was the immunoSEQ multiplex PCR assay. RNA was extracted from all samples and reverse transcribed into cDNA, which served as template for TCR sequencing. TCRdb holds this immuneACCESS table with in-frame rearrangements only. Some clones are missing; in checked studies, unresolved V genes explain under half, and the rest has no known cause. The sample table records under 130,000 clones; about 60% of these occur just once. The ten most abundant clones make up 8% to 10% of the sample. Input material: CD4+ T cells sorted from blood. These receptors all stem from a human donor in good health.

The chain has TRBV6-5 and TRBJ2-1; no clear D. This CDR3 comprises 13 residues. The germline gives CDR1 MNHEY, CDR2 SVGAGI. V was clipped by 2 bases and J by 7 bases, with 9 bases between them. In nucleotides, the CDR3 is TGTGCCAGCAGTTACCCTATGGGAAATGAGCAGTTCTTC. This encodes CASSYPMGNEQFF.

In its sample, this clone was seen once. J is TRBJ2-1 and V is TRBV4-3; D not resolved. The ends were cut back, 3 bases at V and 4 bases at J, with 7 bases in the middle. CDR3 size: 13 residues. CDR1 is LGHNA and CDR2 is YSLEER in the germline V gene. The CDR3: CASSHGLYNEQFF. The CDR3 nucleotides are TGCGCCAGCAGCCACGGGCTTTACAATGAGCAGTTCTTC.

The V and J genes are TRBV5-6 and TRBJ1-5; 7 bases agree with TRBD1. Germline CDR1 SGHDT, CDR2 YYEEEE. The CDR3 is 15 residues long. J lost 0 bases, V lost 2 bases, and 2 bases had no gene match. The CDR3 bases are TGTGCCAGCAGCTTAACAGGGGCTAGCAATCAGCCCCAGCATTTT. Residues: CASSLTGASNQPQHF.

V gene TRBV29-1 combines with J gene TRBJ1-6, with no clear D. The germline V gene has CDR1 SQVTM and CDR2 ANQGSEA. The CDR3 is made up of 13 amino acids. Trimming shortened V by 6 bases and J by 3 bases, and 9 bases separated the two germline ends. The chain's CDR3 is CSVGSNYNSPLHF. DNA for the CDR3: TGCAGCGTCGGGTCAAACTATAATTCACCCCTCCACTTT.

The chain combines TRBV5-1 with TRBJ1-2, with 7 bases fitting TRBD1. The V and J ends lost 5 bases and 7 bases, in that order; junction bases with no gene match: 8. Germline V lookup: CDR1 SGHRS, CDR2 YFSETQ. The CDR3 loop spans 13 amino acids. The CDR3 loop is CASSPENRGGYTF. DNA for the CDR3: TGCGCCAGCAGTCCGGAAAACAGGGGTGGCTACACCTTC.